This T cell receptor (beta chain) was recorded in a study of blood T cell repertoires in COVID-19. Trimming cost V 7 bases and J 5 bases; bases outside gene matches: 10. Germline values: CDR1 PRHDT, CDR2 FYEKMQ (reference sequence). This CDR3 has 14 amino acids. Authors' methods: The assay estimated nucleated cells by amplifying reference gene primers. Produced via immunoSEQ multiplex PCR; TCRdb's table is partial and in-frame only. That table supplies the V and J calls and clone size; D and trimming were determined from the DNA. Of about 310,000 clones listed, under 90% are singletons. Enrollees, about 18 to 90 years old, lived in about two dozen US areas.

The chain joins TRBV13 to TRBJ2-7, with TRBD2 identical over 8 bases. Input material: PBMCs or T cells enriched from blood (not recorded which). The source is a woman aged 25 to 39 who had recovered from COVID-19. The CDR3 nucleotides are TGTGCCAGCACCGGGAGCGGGAGTGTCAACGAGCAGTACTTC. It encodes CASTGSGSVNEQYF.